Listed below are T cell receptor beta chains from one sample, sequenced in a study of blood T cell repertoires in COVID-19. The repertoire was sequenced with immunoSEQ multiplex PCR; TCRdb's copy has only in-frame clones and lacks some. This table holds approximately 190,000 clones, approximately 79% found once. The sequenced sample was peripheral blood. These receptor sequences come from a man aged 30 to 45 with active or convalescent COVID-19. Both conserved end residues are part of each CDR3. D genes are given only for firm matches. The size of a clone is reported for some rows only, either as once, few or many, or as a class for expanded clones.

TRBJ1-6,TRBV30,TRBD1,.,CAWTGTGVSYNSPLHF,TGTGCCTGGACCGGGACAGGGGTCTCCTATAATTCACCCCTCCACTTT
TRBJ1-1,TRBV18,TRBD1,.,CASSPQTGGTEAFF,TGTGCCAGCTCACCACAGACAGGGGGTACTGAAGCTTTCTTT
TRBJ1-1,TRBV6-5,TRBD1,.,CASSRTTGGNTEAFF,TGTGCCAGCAGTAGAACGACAGGGGGAAACACTGAAGCTTTCTTT
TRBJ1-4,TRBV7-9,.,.,CASSLAEIQEKLFF,TGTGCCAGCAGCTTAGCGGAAATACAGGAAAAACTGTTTTTT
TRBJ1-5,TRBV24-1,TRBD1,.,CATSAGGRQPQHF,TGTGCCACCAGTGCAGGGGGCAGGCAGCCCCAGCATTTT
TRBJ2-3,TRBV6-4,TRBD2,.,CASSDSSGGADTQYF,TGTGCCAGCAGTGACTCTAGCGGGGGGGCAGATACGCAGTATTTT
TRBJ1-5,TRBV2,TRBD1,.,CASSVGQGVGDNQPQHF,TGTGCCAGCAGCGTAGGACAGGGGGTGGGGGATAATCAGCCCCAGCATTTT
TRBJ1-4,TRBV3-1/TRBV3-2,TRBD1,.,CASSPGDRAGEKLFF,TGTGCCAGCAGTCCCGGGGACAGGGCGGGGGAAAAACTGTTTTTT
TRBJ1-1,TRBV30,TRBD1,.,CAWSRDRGGAFF,TGTGCCTGGAGCCGGGACAGGGGCGGCGCTTTCTTT
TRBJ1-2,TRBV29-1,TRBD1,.,CSVDRDSSNYGYTF,TGCAGCGTCGACCGGGACAGCAGTAACTATGGCTACACCTTC
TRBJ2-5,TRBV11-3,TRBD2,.,CASSPGLVETQYF,TGTGCCAGCAGCCCGGGACTAGTGGAGACCCAGTACTTC
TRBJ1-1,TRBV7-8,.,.,CASSTTGTITEAFF,TGTGCCAGCAGCACGACCGGGACAATCACTGAAGCTTTCTTT
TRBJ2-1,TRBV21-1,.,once,CASSNPGTGNNEQFF,TGTGCCAGCAGCAATCCCGGGACAGGGAACAATGAGCAGTTCTTC
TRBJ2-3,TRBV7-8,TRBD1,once,CASSLVDRVSADTQYF,TGTGCCAGCAGCTTAGTGGACAGGGTGAGCGCAGATACGCAGTATTTT
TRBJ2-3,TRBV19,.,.,CASSPTSRRDTQYF,TGTGCCAGTAGTCCTACTAGCCGAAGGGATACGCAGTATTTT
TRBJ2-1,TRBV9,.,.,CASSVGAASNEQFF,TGTGCCAGCAGCGTAGGAGCAGCGAGTAATGAGCAGTTCTTC
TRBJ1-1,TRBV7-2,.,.,CASSLGRSMNTEAFF,TGTGCCAGCAGCTTAGGCAGGTCGATGAACACTGAAGCTTTCTTT
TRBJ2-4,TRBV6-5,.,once,CASSEVAKNIQYF,TGTGCCAGTTCAGAAGTAGCCAAAAACATTCAGTACTTC
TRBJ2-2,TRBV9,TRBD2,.,CASSPELLPGGGAGELFF,TGTGCCAGCAGCCCGGAGCTGCTACCTGGCGGGGGGGCCGGGGAGCTGTTTTTT
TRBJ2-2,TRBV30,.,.,CASKRGDLNTGELFF,TGTGCCTCAAAACGGGGAGATTTGAACACCGGGGAGCTGTTTTTT
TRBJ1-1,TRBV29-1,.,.,CSVRRGTDTEAFF,TGCAGCGTCCGGCGGGGTACGGACACTGAAGCTTTCTTT
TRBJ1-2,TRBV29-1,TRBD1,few,CSVAAGGRQGAYGYTF,TGCAGCGTTGCGGCGGGAGGGCGACAGGGGGCGTATGGCTACACCTTC
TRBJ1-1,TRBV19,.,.,CASSITLETGMNTEAFF,TGTGCCAGTAGTATCACTTTAGAAACAGGGATGAACACTGAAGCTTTCTTT
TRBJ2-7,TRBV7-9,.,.,CASRPPGGGDFYEQYF,TGTGCCAGCAGACCACCGGGGGGCGGGGACTTCTACGAGCAGTACTTC
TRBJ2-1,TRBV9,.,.,CASTPWGVSEQFF,TGTGCCAGCACGCCGTGGGGGGTTAGTGAGCAGTTCTTC
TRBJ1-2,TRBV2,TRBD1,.,CARKHRGNYGYTF,TGTGCCAGGAAACACAGGGGTAACTATGGCTACACCTTC
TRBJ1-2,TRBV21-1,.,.,CASSSMGTGGHSVYGYTF,TGTGCCAGCAGCTCGATGGGGACAGGGGGCCACTCCGTCTATGGCTACACCTTC
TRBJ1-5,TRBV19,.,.,CASSIKLTDTTQPQHF,TGTGCCAGTAGTATAAAGTTAACTGACACGACTCAGCCCCAGCATTTT
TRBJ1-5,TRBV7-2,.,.,CASSLEGVGNQPQHF,TGTGCCAGCAGCTTAGAAGGGGTGGGGAATCAGCCCCAGCATTTT